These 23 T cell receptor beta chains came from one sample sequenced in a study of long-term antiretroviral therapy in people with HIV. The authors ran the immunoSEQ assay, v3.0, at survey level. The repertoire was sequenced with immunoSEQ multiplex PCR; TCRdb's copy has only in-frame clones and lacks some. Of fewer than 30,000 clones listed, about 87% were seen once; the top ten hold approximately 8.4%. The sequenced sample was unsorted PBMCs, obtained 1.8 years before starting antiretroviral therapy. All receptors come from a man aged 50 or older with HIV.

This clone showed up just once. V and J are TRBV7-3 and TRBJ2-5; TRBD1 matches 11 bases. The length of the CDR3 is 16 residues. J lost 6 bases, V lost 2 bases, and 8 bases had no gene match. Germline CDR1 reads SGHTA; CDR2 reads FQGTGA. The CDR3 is CASSLGDRGGRKTQYF. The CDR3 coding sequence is TGTGCCAGCAGCTTAGGGGACAGGGGGGGGAGAAAGACCCAGTACTTC. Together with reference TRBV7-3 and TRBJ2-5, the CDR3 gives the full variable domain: GAGVSQTPSNKVTEKGKYVELRCDPISGHTALYWYRQSLGQGPEFLIYFQGTGAADDSGLPNDRFFAVRPEGSVSTLKIQRTERGDSAVYLCASSLGDRGGRKTQYFGPGTRLLVL.

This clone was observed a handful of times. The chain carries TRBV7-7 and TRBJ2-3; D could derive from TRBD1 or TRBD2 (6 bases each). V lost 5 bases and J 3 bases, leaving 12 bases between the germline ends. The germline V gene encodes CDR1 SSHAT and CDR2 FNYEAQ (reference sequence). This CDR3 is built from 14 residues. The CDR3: CASSREGGTDTQYF. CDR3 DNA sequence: TGTGCCAGCAGCAGGGAAGGGGGGACAGATACGCAGTATTTT. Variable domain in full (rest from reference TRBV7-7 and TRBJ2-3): GAGVSQSPRYKVTKRGQDVTLRCDPISSHATLYWYQQALGQGPEFLTYFNYEAQPDKSGLPSDRFSAERPEGSISTLTIQRTEQRDSAMYRCASSREGGTDTQYFGPGTRLTVL.

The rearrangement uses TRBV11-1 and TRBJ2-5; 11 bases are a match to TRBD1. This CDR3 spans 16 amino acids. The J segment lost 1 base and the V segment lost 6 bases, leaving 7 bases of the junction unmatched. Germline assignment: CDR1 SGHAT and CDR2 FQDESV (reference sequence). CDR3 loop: CASSIGTGGPQETQYF. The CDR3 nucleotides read TGTGCCAGCAGTATAGGGACAGGGGGGCCCCAAGAGACCCAGTACTTC.

The CDR3 reads CASSYEKGERYGYTF. The CDR3 nucleotides are TGTGCCAGCAGCTACGAGAAGGGGGAGCGTTATGGCTACACCTTC. The chain carries TRBV14 and TRBJ1-2; D might be TRBD1 (6 bases). With 5 bases removed from V and 5 bases from J, the gap between germline ends came to 18 bases. Per germline, CDR1 SGHDN and CDR2 FVKESK. The CDR3 runs 15 residues.

The DNA for the CDR3 is TGCGCCAGCAGCTTGGGACAGATGAACACCGGGGAGCTGTTTTTT. Translating gives CASSLGQMNTGELFF. This chain links TRBV5-1 with TRBJ2-2, with D possibly TRBD1 on 5 matching bases. The germline gives CDR1 SGHRS, CDR2 YFSETQ. V was shortened by 0 bases and J by 1 base, with 7 bases between the two germline ends. The CDR3 length is 15 residues.

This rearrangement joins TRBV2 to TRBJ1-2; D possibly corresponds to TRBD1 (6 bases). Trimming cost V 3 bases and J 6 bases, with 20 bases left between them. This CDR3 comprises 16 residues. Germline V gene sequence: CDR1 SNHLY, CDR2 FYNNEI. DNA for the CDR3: TGTGCCAGCAGTGATAGGGGGGGCCTGATGGGCGATGGCTACACCTTC. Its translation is CASSDRGGLMGDGYTF.

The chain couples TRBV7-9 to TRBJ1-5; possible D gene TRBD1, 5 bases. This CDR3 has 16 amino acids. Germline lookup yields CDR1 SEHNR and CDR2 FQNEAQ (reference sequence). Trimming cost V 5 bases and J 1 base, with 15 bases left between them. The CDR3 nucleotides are TGTGCCAGCAGCCCTCTTGGGGCTGGAAGCAATCAGCCCCAGCATTTT. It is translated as CASSPLGAGSNQPQHF.

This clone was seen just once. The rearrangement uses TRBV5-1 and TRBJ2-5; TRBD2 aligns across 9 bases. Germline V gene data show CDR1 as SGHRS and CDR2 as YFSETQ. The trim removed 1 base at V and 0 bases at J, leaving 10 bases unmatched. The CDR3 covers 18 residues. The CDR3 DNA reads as TGCGCCAGCAGCTTGTCGCTAGCGGGGACGGAGTACCAAGAGACCCAGTACTTC. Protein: CASSLSLAGTEYQETQYF. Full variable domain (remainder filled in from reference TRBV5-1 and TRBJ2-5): KAGVTQTPRYLIKTRGQQVTLSCSPISGHRSVSWYQQTPGQGLQFLFEYFSETQRNKGNFPGRFSGRQFSNSRSEMNVSTLELGDSALYLCASSLSLAGTEYQETQYFGPGTRLLVL.

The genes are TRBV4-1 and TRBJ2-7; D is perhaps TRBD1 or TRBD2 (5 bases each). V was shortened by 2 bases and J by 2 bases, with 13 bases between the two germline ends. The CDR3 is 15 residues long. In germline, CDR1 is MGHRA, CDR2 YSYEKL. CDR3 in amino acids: CASSQPGTATYEQYF. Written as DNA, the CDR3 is TGCGCCAGCAGCCAACCCGGGACGGCAACCTACGAGCAGTACTTC.

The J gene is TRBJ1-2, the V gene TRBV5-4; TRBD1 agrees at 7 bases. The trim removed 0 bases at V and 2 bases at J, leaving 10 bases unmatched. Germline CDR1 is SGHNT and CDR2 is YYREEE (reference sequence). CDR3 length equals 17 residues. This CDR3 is CASSLGQGRRLNYGYTF. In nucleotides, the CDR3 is TGTGCCAGCAGCTTGGGACAGGGACGGAGACTCAACTATGGCTACACCTTC.

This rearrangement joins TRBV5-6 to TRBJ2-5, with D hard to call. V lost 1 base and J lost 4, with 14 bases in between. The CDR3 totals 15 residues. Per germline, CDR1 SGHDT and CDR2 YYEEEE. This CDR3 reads CASSLLVTLGETQYF. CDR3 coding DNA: TGTGCCAGCAGCTTGCTCGTGACCCTAGGAGAGACCCAGTACTTC.

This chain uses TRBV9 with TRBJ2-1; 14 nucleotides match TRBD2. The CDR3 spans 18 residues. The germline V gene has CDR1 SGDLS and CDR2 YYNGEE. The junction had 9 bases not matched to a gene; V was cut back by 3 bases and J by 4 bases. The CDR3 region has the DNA TGTGCCAGCAGCGCCTCCGGGACTAGCGGGGGACGATACAATGAGCAGTTCTTC. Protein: CASSASGTSGGRYNEQFF.

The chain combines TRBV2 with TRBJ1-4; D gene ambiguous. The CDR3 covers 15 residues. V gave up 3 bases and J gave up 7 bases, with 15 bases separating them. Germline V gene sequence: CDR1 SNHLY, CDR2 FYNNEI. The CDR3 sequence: CASSEFGVDGEKLFF. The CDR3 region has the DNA TGTGCCAGCAGTGAGTTTGGGGTAGACGGTGAAAAACTGTTTTTT. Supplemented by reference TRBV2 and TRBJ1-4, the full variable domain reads EPEVTQTPSHQVTQMGQEVILRCVPISNHLYFYWYRQILGQKVEFLVSFYNNEISEKSEIFDDQFSVERPDGSNFTLKIRSTKLEDSAMYFCASSEFGVDGEKLFFGSGTQLSVL.

CDR3 sequence: CASSPRGGQADEKLFF. DNA for the CDR3: TGTGCCAGCAGCCCGCGTGGTGGCCAGGCGGATGAAAAACTGTTTTTT. The V and J genes are TRBV7-9 and TRBJ1-4; D is unclear. The CDR3 consists of 16 residues. Trimming shortened V by 5 bases and J by 6 bases, and 19 bases separated the two germline ends. The germline V gene encodes CDR1 SEHNR and CDR2 FQNEAQ (reference sequence).

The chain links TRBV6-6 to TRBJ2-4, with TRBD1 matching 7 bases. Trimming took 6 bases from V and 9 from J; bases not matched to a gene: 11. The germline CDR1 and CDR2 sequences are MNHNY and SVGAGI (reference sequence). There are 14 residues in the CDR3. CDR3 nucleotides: TGTGCCAGCAGACCGACAGGGCTGGGGAGCATTCAGTACTTC. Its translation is CASRPTGLGSIQYF.

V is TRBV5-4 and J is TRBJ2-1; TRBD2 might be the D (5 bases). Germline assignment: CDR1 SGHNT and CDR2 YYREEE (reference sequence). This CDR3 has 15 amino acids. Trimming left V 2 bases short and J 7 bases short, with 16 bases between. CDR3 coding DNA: TGTGCCAGCAGCTTAGGACTCGATCCTACAAATGAGCAGTTCTTC. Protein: CASSLGLDPTNEQFF.

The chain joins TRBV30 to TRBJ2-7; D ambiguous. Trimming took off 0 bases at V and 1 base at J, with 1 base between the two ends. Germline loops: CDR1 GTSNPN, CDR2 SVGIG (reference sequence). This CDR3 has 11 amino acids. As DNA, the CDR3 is TGTGCCTGGAGTGTTTCCTACGAGCAGTACTTC. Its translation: CAWSVSYEQYF. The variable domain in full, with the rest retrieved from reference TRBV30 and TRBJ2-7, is SQTIHQWPATLVQPVGSPLSLECTVEGTSNPNLYWYRQAAGRGLQLLFYSVGIGQISSEVPQNLSASRPQDRQFILSSKKLLLSDSGFYLCAWSVSYEQYFGPGTRLTVT.

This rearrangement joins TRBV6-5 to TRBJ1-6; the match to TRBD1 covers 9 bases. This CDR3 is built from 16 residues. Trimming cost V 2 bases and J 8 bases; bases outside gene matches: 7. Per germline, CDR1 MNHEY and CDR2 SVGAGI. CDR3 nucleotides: TGTGCCAGCAGTTACCAGGGGACAGGGTGGGATTCACCCCTCCACTTT. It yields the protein CASSYQGTGWDSPLHF.

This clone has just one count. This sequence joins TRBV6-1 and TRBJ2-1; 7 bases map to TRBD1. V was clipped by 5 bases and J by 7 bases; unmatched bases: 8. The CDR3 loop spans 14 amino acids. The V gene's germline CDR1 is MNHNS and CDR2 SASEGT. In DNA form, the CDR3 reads TGTGCCAGCAGTCCCGGGACAGCAGATAATGAGCAGTTCTTC. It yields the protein CASSPGTADNEQFF.

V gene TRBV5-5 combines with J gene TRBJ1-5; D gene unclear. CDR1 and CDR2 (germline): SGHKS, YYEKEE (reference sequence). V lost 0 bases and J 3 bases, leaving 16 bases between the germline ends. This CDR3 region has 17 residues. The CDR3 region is CASSLDLGRSNNQPQHF. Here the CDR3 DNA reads TGTGCCAGCAGCTTGGATCTGGGCAGGTCCAACAATCAGCCCCAGCATTTT.

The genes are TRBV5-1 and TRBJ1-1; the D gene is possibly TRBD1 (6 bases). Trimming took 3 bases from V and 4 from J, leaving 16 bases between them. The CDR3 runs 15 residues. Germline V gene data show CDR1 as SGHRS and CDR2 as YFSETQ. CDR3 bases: TGCGCCAGCAGCTACTGGGGGGGCGCGGGCACTGAAGCTTTCTTT. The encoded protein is CASSYWGGAGTEAFF.

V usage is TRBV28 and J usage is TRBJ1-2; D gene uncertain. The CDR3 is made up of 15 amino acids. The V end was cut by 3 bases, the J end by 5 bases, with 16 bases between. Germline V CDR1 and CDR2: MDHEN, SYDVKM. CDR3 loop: CASSFSPTGLYGYTF. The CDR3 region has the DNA TGTGCCAGCAGTTTCTCGCCAACCGGGTTATATGGCTACACCTTC.

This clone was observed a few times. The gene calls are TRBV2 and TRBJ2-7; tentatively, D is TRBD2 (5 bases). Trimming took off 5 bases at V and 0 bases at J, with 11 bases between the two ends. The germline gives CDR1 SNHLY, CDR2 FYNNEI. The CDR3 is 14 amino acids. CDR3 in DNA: TGTGCCAGCAGTCCGGACTCGTACTCCTACGAGCAGTACTTC. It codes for CASSPDSYSYEQYF.